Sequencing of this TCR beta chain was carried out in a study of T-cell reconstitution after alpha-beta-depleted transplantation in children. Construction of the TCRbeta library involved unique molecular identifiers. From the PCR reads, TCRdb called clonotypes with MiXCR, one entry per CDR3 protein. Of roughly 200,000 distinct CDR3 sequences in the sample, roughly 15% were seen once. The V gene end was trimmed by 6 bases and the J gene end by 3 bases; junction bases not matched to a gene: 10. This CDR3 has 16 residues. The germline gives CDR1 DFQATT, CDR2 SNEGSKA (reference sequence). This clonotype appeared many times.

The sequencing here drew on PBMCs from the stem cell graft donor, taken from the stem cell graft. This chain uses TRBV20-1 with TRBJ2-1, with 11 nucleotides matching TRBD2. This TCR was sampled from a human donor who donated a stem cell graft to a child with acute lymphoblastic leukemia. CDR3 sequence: CSAPRGSGRVYNEQFF. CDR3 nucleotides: TGCAGTGCCCCCCGGGGTAGCGGGAGGGTCTACAATGAGCAGTTCTTC.